The entry below describes one TCR beta chain. Its antigen is not identified. A much bigger clone sits one base away, suggesting this may be a read error. This CDR3 is missing its conserved last phenylalanine or tryptophan, likely due to a read error. V dropped 3 bases and J dropped 8 bases, with 14 bases sitting between them. The CDR3 contains 13 residues. CDR1 is SGHNT, CDR2 YYREEE, per germline (reference sequence). The data are from a study of Graves' ophthalmopathy and Graves' hyperthyroidism. The evidence that diagnosis relied on was clinical symptoms, serum thyroxine, TRAb, thyroid ultrasound and orbital computed tomography. The study's findings and limits: Blood shared most expanded thyroid clonotypes above 0.001 frequency.

The study amplified TCR beta CDR3 regions using RNA transcripts. The first round was an RT-PCR with HTBI primers, and the second round was a multiplex PCR. TCRdb used MiXCR to reprocess the multiplex PCR reads, holding one entry per CDR3 protein. Of approximately 1.2 million distinct CDR3 sequences listed, 35% to 45% are singletons. This chain connects TRBV5-4 to TRBJ1-2; D not resolved. The sequence came from an adult man with Graves' hyperthyroidism. The sample comprised peripheral blood or thyroid tissue (not recorded which). This CDR3 reads CASSWSGFRGYTL. CDR3 sequence (DNA): TGTGCCAGCAGCTGGTCGGGGTTTCGCGGCTACACCCTC.